This T cell receptor (beta chain) was captured in a study of T cell repertoires in cytomegalovirus infection. From the reads, TCRdb called clonotypes with MiXCR, one entry per CDR3 protein. The sample shows approximately 990,000 distinct CDR3 sequences, roughly 30% of them seen only once. Trimming left V 3 bases short and J 5 bases short, with 12 bases between. Germline V gene data show CDR1 as SGDLS and CDR2 as YYNGEE. The CDR3 contains 13 residues. Notes on the study in general: HLA-C-restricted TCR beta clonotypes specific for CMV led the ex vivo response.

A word on this clonotype: Its antigen remains unknown.

The sequence was obtained from a human donor in good health (CMV status not recorded). Some clones in this sample may be carry-over from other donors' samples. The sample here was cultured CD8+ T cells from PBMCs, taken from culture after CMV antigen stimulation. The V call is TRBV9, the J call TRBJ2-7; D perhaps matches TRBD2 (5 bases). CDR3: CASSAGKRDEQYF. CDR3 sequence (DNA): TGTGCCAGCAGCGCCGGTAAGAGGGACGAGCAGTACTTC. Supplemented by reference TRBV9 and TRBJ2-7, the full variable domain reads DSGVTQTPKHLITATGQRVTLRCSPRSGDLSVYWYQQSLDQGLQFLIQYYNGEERAKGNILERFSAQQFPDLHSELNLSSLELGDSALYFCASSAGKRDEQYFGPGTRLTVT.